This T cell receptor (beta chain) was observed in a study of T cell responses to AZD1222 COVID-19 vaccine. Looking at the study overall: Researchers grouped second doses given at about 4 or about 12 weeks into one pool.

The CDR3 runs to 14 residues. Germline V lookup: CDR1 KGHDR, CDR2 SFDVKD. V was trimmed by 2 bases and J by 4 bases, leaving 10 bases between them. The protocol was immunoSEQ multiplex PCR, while the TCRdb copy is restricted to in-frame clones and leaves out a portion. The repertoire includes around 250,000 clones, over 85% of them detected once, and less than 0.65% sits in the top ten. This sequence originates from an adult in good health. The chain has TRBV24-1 and TRBJ1-2, with D possibly being TRBD1 (5 bases). This material consisted of peripheral blood, taken on day 0 of AZD1222 vaccination. CDR3 in DNA: TGTGCCACCAGTGATTCAGGGAGATTCTATGGCTACACCTTC. This encodes CATSDSGRFYGYTF.